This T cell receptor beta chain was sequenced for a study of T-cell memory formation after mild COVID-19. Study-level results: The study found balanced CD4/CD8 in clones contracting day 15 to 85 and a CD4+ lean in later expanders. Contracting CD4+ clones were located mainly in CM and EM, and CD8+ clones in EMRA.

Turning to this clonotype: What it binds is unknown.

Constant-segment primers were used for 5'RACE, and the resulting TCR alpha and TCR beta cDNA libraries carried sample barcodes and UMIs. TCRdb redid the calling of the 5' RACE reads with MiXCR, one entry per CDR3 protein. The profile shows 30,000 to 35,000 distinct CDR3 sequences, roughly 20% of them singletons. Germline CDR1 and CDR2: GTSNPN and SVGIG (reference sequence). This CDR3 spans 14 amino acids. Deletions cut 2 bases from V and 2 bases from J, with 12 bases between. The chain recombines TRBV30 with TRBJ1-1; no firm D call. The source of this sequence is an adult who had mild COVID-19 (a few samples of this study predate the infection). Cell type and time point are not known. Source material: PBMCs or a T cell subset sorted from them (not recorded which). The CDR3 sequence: CAWSSQSPNTEAFF. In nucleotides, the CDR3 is TGTGCCTGGAGTTCCCAGTCCCCTAACACTGAAGCTTTCTTT.